This TCR beta chain was retrieved from a study of OX40 agonist ivuxolimab in advanced cancers. Produced via immunoSEQ multiplex PCR; TCRdb's table is partial and in-frame only. The profile covers approximately 76,000 clones, with approximately 95% appearing a single time and 9.5% to 12% taken by the ten largest. In germline, CDR1 is SGDLS, CDR2 YYNGEE. Trimming took 4 bases from V and 3 from J; bases not matched to a gene: 9. This CDR3 has 16 amino acids. This specimen was CD4+ or CD8+ T cells sorted from blood, taken in a trial of the OX40 agonist ivuxolimab. This clonotype was obtained from an adult with an advanced solid tumor such as melanoma, head and neck, liver or kidney cancer. J is TRBJ1-2 and V is TRBV9; 10 positions match TRBD1. CDR3 in DNA: TGTGCCAGCAGCACCCGTCGGGACAGGGGAGACTATGGCTACACCTTC. Amino acids: CASSTRRDRGDYGYTF.